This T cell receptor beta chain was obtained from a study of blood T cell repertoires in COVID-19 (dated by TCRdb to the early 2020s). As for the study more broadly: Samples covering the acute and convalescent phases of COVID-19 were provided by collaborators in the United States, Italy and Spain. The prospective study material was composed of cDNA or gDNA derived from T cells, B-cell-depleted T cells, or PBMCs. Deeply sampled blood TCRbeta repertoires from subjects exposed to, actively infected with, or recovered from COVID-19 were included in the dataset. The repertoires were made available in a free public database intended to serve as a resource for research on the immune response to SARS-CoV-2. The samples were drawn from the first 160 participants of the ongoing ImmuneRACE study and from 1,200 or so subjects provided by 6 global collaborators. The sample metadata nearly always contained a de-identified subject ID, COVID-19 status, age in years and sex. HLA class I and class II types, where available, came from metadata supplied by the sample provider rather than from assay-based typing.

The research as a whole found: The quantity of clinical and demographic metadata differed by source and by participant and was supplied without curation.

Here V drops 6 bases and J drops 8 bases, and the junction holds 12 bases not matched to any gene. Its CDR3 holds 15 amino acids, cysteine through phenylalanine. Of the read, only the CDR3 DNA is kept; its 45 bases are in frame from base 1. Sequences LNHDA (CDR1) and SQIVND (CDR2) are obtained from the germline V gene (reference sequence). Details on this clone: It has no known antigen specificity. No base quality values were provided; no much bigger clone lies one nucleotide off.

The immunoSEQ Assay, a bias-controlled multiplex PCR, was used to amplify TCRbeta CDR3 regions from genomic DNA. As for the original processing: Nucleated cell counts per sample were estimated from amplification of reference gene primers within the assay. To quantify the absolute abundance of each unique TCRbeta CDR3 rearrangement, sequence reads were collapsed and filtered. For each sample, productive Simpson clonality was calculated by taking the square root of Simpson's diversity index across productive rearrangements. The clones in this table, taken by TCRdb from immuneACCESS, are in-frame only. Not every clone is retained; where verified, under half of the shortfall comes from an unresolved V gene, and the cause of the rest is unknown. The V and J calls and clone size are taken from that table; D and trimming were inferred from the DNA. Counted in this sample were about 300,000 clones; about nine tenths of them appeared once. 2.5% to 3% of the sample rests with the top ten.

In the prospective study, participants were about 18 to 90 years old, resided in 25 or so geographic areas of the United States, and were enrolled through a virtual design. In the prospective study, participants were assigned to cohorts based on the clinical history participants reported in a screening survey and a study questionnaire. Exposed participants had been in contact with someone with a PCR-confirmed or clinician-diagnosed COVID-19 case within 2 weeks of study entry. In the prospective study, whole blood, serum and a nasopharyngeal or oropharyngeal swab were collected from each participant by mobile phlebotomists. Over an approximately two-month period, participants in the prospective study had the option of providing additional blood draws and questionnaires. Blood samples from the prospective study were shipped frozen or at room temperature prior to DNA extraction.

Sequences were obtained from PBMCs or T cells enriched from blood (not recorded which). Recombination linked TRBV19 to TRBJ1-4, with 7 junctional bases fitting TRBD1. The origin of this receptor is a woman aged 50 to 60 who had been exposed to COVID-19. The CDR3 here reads CASRPNQGVGEKLFF. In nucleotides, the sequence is TGTGCCAGTAGGCCTAATCAGGGGGTAGGGGAAAAACTGTTTTTT.